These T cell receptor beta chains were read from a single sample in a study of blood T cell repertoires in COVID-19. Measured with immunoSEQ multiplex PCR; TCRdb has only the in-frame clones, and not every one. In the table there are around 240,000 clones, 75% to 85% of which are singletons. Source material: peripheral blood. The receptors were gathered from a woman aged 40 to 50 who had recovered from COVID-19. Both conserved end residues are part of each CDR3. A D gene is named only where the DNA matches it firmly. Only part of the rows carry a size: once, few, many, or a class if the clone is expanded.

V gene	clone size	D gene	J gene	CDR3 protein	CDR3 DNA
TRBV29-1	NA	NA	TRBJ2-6	CSVDEGSGANVLTF	TGCAGCGTTGATGAGGGCTCTGGGGCCAACGTCCTGACTTTC
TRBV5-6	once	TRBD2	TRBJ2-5	CASSLGTSGVYPQYF	TGTGCCAGCAGCCTAGGGACTAGCGGTGTGTATCCCCAGTACTTC
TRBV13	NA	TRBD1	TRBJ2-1	CASSYRDRGAEQFF	TGTGCCAGCAGCTACAGGGACAGGGGGGCTGAGCAGTTCTTC
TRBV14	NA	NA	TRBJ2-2	CASSQFILGTGELFF	TGTGCCAGCAGCCAATTTATTCTAGGAACCGGGGAGCTGTTTTTT
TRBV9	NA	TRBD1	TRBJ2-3	CATGTAPQDTQYF	TGTGCCACCGGGACAGCACCACAGGATACGCAGTATTTT
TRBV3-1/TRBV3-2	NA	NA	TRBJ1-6	CASSLYTGQNSPLHF	TGTGCCAGCAGCCTCTACACGGGACAAAATTCACCCCTCCACTTT
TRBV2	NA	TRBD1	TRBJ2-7	CASSEGTGSGEQYF	TGTGCCAGCAGTGAAGGGACAGGGTCGGGAGAGCAGTACTTC
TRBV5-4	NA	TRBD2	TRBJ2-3	CASRRGGLDTQYF	TGTGCCAGCAGGCGGGGGGGGCTGGATACGCAGTATTTT
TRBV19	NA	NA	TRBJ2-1	CASSMGGGLNEQFF	TGTGCCAGTAGTATGGGCGGGGGCCTCAATGAGCAGTTCTTC
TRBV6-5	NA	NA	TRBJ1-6	CASSYRGSSYNSPLHF	TGTGCCAGCAGTTACAGAGGGAGCTCCTATAATTCACCCCTCCACTTT
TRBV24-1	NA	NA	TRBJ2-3	CATSDFGGTDTQYF	TGTGCCACCAGTGATTTCGGGGGAACGGATACGCAGTATTTT
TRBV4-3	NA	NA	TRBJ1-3	CASSQDGISGNTIYF	TGCGCCAGCAGCCAAGACGGGATTTCTGGAAACACCATATATTTT
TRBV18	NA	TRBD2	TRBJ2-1	CASSPPRGGYNEQFF	TGTGCCAGCTCACCACCACGGGGGGGGTACAATGAGCAGTTCTTC
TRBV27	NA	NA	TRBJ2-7	CASSLGRRLDEQYF	TGTGCCAGCAGTTTAGGGAGACGGTTGGACGAGCAGTACTTC
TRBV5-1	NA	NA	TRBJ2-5	CASTYGGTEETQYF	TGCGCCAGCACCTATGGGGGGACGGAAGAGACCCAGTACTTC
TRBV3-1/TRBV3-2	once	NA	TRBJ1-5	CASSQDRGSRQPQHF	TGTGCCAGCAGCCAAGATCGGGGTTCTCGTCAGCCCCAGCATTTT
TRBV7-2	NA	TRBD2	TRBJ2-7	CASRPRGGLDEQYF	TGTGCCAGCAGGCCCCGGGGGGGCCTCGACGAGCAGTACTTC
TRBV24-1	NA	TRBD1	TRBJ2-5	CATSDLGTGGETQYF	TGTGCCACCAGTGATCTCGGGACAGGGGGGGAGACCCAGTACTTC
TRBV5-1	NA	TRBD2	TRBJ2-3	CASTGTNTDTQYF	TGCGCCAGCACCGGGACTAACACAGATACGCAGTATTTT
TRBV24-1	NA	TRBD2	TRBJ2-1	CATSDLGTSGGAENNEQFF	TGTGCCACCAGTGATCTCGGGACTAGCGGGGGGGCGGAAAACAATGAGCAGTTCTTC
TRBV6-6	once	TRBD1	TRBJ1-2	CASSPRTGLNYGYTF	TGTGCCAGCAGTCCACGGACAGGGCTAAACTATGGCTACACCTTC
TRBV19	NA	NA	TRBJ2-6	CASSKGRGSTGANVLTF	TGTGCCAGTAGTAAGGGCAGGGGATCCACTGGGGCCAACGTCCTGACTTTC
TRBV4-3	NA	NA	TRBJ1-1	CASSQDLQGNTEAFF	TGCGCCAGCAGCCAAGACCTACAGGGGAACACTGAAGCTTTCTTT
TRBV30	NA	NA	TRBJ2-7	CAWRALRDKNSYEQYF	TGTGCCTGGAGGGCCCTCCGGGACAAAAACTCCTACGAGCAGTACTTC
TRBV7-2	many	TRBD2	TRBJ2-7	CASSLVASGTYEQYF	TGTGCCAGCAGCTTAGTGGCTAGCGGAACCTACGAGCAGTACTTC
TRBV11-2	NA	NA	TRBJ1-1	CASSPRQNTEAFF	TGTGCCAGCAGCCCCCGACAGAACACTGAAGCTTTCTTT
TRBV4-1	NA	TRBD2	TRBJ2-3	CASSQGGGGGNTQYF	TGCGCCAGCAGCCAAGGCGGCGGGGGGGGAAATACGCAGTATTTT
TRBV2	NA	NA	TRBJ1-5	CASSEEDRVDQPQHF	TGTGCCAGCAGTGAAGAGGACAGAGTTGATCAGCCCCAGCATTTT
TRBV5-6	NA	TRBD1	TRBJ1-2	CASSSPGTGVRRYTF	TGTGCCAGCAGTTCTCCCGGGACAGGGGTACGCCGCTACACCTTC
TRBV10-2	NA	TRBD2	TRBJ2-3	CASSALAGGTDTQYF	TGCGCCAGCAGTGCCCTAGCGGGGGGCACAGATACGCAGTATTTT
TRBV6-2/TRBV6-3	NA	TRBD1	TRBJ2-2	CASSSGTGPAGELFF	TGTGCCAGCAGTTCGGGGACAGGTCCCGCCGGGGAGCTGTTTTTT
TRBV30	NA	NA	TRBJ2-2	CAWSLGQMNTGELFF	TGTGCCTGGAGTCTTGGGCAGATGAACACCGGGGAGCTGTTTTTT
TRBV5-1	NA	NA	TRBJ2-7	CASSLAGNSYEQYF	TGCGCCAGCAGCTTGGCAGGTAACTCCTACGAGCAGTACTTC
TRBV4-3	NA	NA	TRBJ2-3	CASSQDGLSDTQYF	TGCGCCAGCAGCCAAGATGGACTATCAGATACGCAGTATTTT
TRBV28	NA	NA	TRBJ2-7	CASDPSLSYWGPREQYF	TGTGCCAGCGACCCGAGTTTGTCCTACTGGGGCCCCCGGGAGCAGTACTTC
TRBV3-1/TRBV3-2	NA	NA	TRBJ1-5	CASSQGSGGNQPQHF	TGTGCCAGCAGCCAAGGTTCGGGCGGGAATCAGCCCCAGCATTTT
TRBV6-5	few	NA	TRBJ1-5	CASSRTFNQPQHF	TGTGCCAGCAGCCGGACATTCAATCAGCCCCAGCATTTT
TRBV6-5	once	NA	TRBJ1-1	CASRTVAGSAEAFF	TGTGCCAGCAGGACGGTGGCAGGGTCAGCTGAAGCTTTCTTT
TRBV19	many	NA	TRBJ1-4	CASSIPNEKLFF	TGTGCCAGTAGTATCCCGAATGAAAAACTGTTTTTT
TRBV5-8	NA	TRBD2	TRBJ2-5	CASSSGLLQETQYF	TGTGCCAGCAGCTCGGGACTACTCCAAGAGACCCAGTACTTC
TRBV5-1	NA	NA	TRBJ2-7	CASSLDLSNEQYF	TGCGCCAGCAGCTTGGATTTGAGTAACGAGCAGTACTTC
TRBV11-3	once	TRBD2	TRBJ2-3	CASSYLITSGGEGDTQYF	TGTGCCAGCAGTTACTTGATAACTAGCGGGGGGGAGGGAGATACGCAGTATTTT
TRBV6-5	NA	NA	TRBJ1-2	CASSYIGADGYTF	TGTGCCAGCAGTTACATAGGGGCGGATGGCTACACCTTC
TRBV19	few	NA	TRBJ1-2	CASKPTGREGGYTF	TGTGCCAGTAAGCCGACAGGCCGGGAGGGTGGCTACACCTTC
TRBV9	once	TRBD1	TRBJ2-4	CAKKGTGQKNIQYF	TGTGCCAAGAAGGGGACAGGGCAAAAAAACATTCAGTACTTC
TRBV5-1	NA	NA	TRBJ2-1	CASSLEGGQDNEQFF	TGCGCCAGCAGCTTGGAAGGGGGACAAGACAATGAGCAGTTCTTC
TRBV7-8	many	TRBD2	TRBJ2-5	CASSLGLAGNQETQYF	TGTGCCAGCAGCTTAGGGCTAGCGGGGAACCAAGAGACCCAGTACTTC
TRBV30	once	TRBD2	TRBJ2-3	CAWSLTRTSGGPDTQYF	TGTGCCTGGAGTCTCACACGGACTAGCGGGGGGCCAGATACGCAGTATTTT
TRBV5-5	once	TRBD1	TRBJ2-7	CASSLFDRGINEQYF	TGTGCCAGCAGCTTGTTCGACAGGGGAATTAACGAGCAGTACTTC
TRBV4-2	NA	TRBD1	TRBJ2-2	CASSSGQGTNTGELFF	TGTGCCAGCAGCTCCGGACAGGGGACAAACACCGGGGAGCTGTTTTTT
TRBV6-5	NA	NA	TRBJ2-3	CASSYREGGTKQYF	TGTGCCAGCAGTTACCGTGAGGGGGGGACTAAGCAGTATTTT
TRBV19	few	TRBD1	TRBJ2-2	CASSIGTGMNTGELFF	TGTGCCAGTAGTATAGGGACAGGGATGAACACCGGGGAGCTGTTTTTT
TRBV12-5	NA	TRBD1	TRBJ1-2	CASGNGTGVAYGYTF	TGTGCTAGTGGTAACGGGACAGGGGTCGCCTATGGCTACACCTTC